Listed here are 30 T cell receptor beta chains from one sample, sequenced in a study of blood T cell repertoires in COVID-19. Assay used: immunoSEQ multiplex PCR; TCRdb lists only in-frame clones, some missing. The sample lists hundreds of thousands of clones, around 88% occurring once. The specimen sequenced was peripheral blood. All receptors derive from a woman in her forties or fifties with COVID-19, enrolled during active disease.

This clone was seen a few times. The gene calls are TRBV11-2 and TRBJ2-2; TRBD2 is a possible D gene (5 bases). This CDR3 has 16 residues. Germline V lookup: CDR1 SGHAT, CDR2 FQNNGV. V was clipped by 2 bases and J by 4 bases, with 14 bases between them. Here the CDR3 DNA reads TGTGCCAGCAGCTTAAACAGTGGGAGTCCCACCGGGGAGCTGTTTTTT. Residues: CASSLNSGSPTGELFF.

This chain connects TRBV6-5 to TRBJ1-5; tentatively, D is TRBD1 (5 bases). CDR1 MNHEY and CDR2 SVGAGI come from the germline V gene. Trimming took off 0 bases at V and 14 bases at J, with 14 bases between the two ends. The CDR3 runs to 13 residues. As DNA, the CDR3 is TGTGCCAGCAGTTACTCTGGCAGGACATATAAGCATTTT. It translates to CASSYSGRTYKHF.

Written as DNA, the CDR3 is TGTGCCATCAGGGGACAGGGTCGCCCTAATTCGAACACCGGGGAGCTGTTTTTT. Translated, it gives CAIRGQGRPNSNTGELFF. This chain joins TRBV10-3 and TRBJ2-2; 9 bases align to TRBD1. Germline CDR1 ENHRY, CDR2 SYGVKD. V lost 6 bases and J lost 0; bases outside the gene matches: 11. CDR3 length: 18 amino acids.

This chain uses TRBV29-1 with TRBJ2-3; 7 bases are a match to TRBD2. CDR3 length equals 15 residues. V lost 8 bases, J lost 0 bases, and 11 bases stayed unmatched. CDR1 is SQVTM and CDR2 is ANQGSEA in the germline V gene. In DNA, the CDR3 is TGCAGCCAAAGCGGGGCCTATTCTAGCACAGATACGCAGTATTTT. Encoded protein: CSQSGAYSSTDTQYF.

This chain joins TRBV6-4 and TRBJ2-7; 12 bases line up with TRBD2. Per germline, CDR1 MRHNA and CDR2 SNTAGT. V lost 6 bases, J lost 3 bases, and 6 bases stayed unmatched. The CDR3 has 15 residues. In DNA form, the CDR3 reads TGTGCCAGCAGAGCTAGCGGGGGGGCATTCTACGAGCAGTACTTC. It yields the protein CASRASGGAFYEQYF.

V is TRBV10-3 and J is TRBJ1-2, with 10 bases identical to TRBD1. In germline, CDR1 is ENHRY, CDR2 SYGVKD. Trimming cost V 2 bases and J 7 bases; bases outside gene matches: 7. CDR3 size: 15 residues. CDR3 nucleotide sequence: TGTGCCATCAGTGAGCATGGGACAGGGGAGGGTGGCTACACCTTC. Translation gives CAISEHGTGEGGYTF.

The chain links TRBV6-4 to TRBJ1-2; D perhaps matches TRBD1 (5 bases). The CDR3 runs to 14 residues. V was cut by 6 bases and J by 5 bases, with 16 bases left in between. The germline CDR1 and CDR2 sequences are MRHNA and SNTAGT. CDR3 amino acids: CASSPDTGPYGYTF. CDR3 DNA sequence: TGTGCCAGCAGCCCTGACACAGGTCCTTATGGCTACACCTTC.

The chain uses TRBV12-3 or TRBV12-4 and TRBJ2-5; no firm D call. The germline V and J ends were trimmed by 6 bases and 6 bases, with 11 bases remaining between them. This CDR3 region has 12 residues. CDR3: CASSPTLQTQYF. In nucleotides, the CDR3 is TGTGCCAGCAGCCCTACTTTGCAGACCCAGTACTTC.

The V gene is TRBV24-1, the J gene TRBJ2-7; TRBD2 might be the D (5 bases). Germline V gene sequence: CDR1 KGHDR, CDR2 SFDVKD. The germline V and J ends were trimmed by 3 bases and 0 bases, with 11 bases remaining between them. CDR3 length: 15 residues. CDR3 coding DNA: TGTGCCACCAGTGATACAACTAGTCACTCCTACGAGCAGTACTTC. It codes for CATSDTTSHSYEQYF.

V usage is TRBV9 and J usage is TRBJ2-3, with TRBD2 matching 8 bases. Germline assignment: CDR1 SGDLS and CDR2 YYNGEE. CDR3 length equals 15 residues. The ends lost 4 bases at V and 7 bases at J; junction bases unmatched: 11. The DNA of the CDR3 is TGTGCCAGCAGCCTCCCAGCGGGGGCGTCTTATACGCAGTATTTT. This sequence encodes CASSLPAGASYTQYF. Full variable domain (missing parts from reference TRBV9 and TRBJ2-3): DSGVTQTPKHLITATGQRVTLRCSPRSGDLSVYWYQQSLDQGLQFLIQYYNGEERAKGNILERFSAQQFPDLHSELNLSSLELGDSALYFCASSLPAGASYTQYFGPGTRLTVL.

The genes are TRBV11-2 and TRBJ1-1, with 8 bases aligning to TRBD1. Per the germline V gene, CDR1 is SGHAT and CDR2 is FQNNGV. The V segment lost 0 bases and the J segment 11 bases; nucleotides outside the gene matches: 5. CDR3 length: 13 amino acids. The CDR3 DNA sequence: TGTGCCAGCAGCTTAGACAGGGGGCGCGGCGCTTTCTTT. Amino acids: CASSLDRGRGAFF.

V usage is TRBV30 and J usage is TRBJ1-1; 7 bases agree with TRBD1. CDR1 and CDR2 from the germline V gene are GTSNPN and SVGIG (reference sequence). V lost 5 bases and J lost 3; bases outside the gene matches: 9. The CDR3 consists of 14 residues. CDR3 region: CAWLTGTVDTEAFF. Here the CDR3 DNA reads TGTGCCTGGCTTACCGGGACAGTGGACACTGAAGCTTTCTTT.

This chain uses TRBV24-1 with TRBJ2-1; weak D call: TRBD2 (5 bases). The CDR3 has 14 amino acids. In germline, CDR1 is KGHDR, CDR2 SFDVKD. V was clipped by 4 bases and J by 8 bases, with 14 bases between them. The CDR3 nucleotides read TGTGCCACCAGTGACCCCCGGAGAGGGTATGAGCAGTTCTTC. Amino acid sequence: CATSDPRRGYEQFF.

The chain links TRBV11-2 to TRBJ1-6, with D unresolved. Trimming left V 0 bases short and J 6 bases short, with 15 bases between. The germline gives CDR1 SGHAT, CDR2 FQNNGV. The CDR3 contains 17 residues. For the CDR3, the DNA is TGTGCCAGCAGCTTAGATCGTGTCGTTACAGTTAATTCACCCCTCCACTTT. Encoded protein: CASSLDRVVTVNSPLHF.

This chain links TRBV12-3 or TRBV12-4 with TRBJ1-2; 7 bases match TRBD1. The V gene end was trimmed by 4 bases and the J gene end by 8 bases; junction bases not matched to a gene: 7. This CDR3 is 13 amino acids long. The CDR3 is CASSYDRAGGYTF. CDR3 in DNA: TGTGCCAGCAGTTACGACAGGGCAGGGGGCTACACCTTC.

V and J are TRBV9 and TRBJ2-1; D unclear. There are 13 residues in the CDR3. The V end was cut by 0 bases, the J end by 3 bases, with 4 bases between. Per the germline V gene, CDR1 is SGDLS and CDR2 is YYNGEE. As DNA, the CDR3 is TGTGCCAGCAGCGTAGGTAACTACAATGAGCAGTTCTTC. Translation: CASSVGNYNEQFF.

V is TRBV2 and J is TRBJ2-1; D remains ambiguous. The V and J ends lost 1 base and 0 bases respectively, with 7 bases between them. Germline V CDR1 and CDR2: SNHLY, FYNNEI. This CDR3 has 15 residues. CDR3 protein: CASSEDASSYNEQFF. In DNA form, the CDR3 reads TGTGCCAGCAGTGAAGACGCCAGCTCCTACAATGAGCAGTTCTTC.

This rearrangement joins TRBV12-3 or TRBV12-4 to TRBJ1-2; the match to TRBD1 covers 9 bases. This CDR3 comprises 12 residues. V trimming: 7 bases; J trimming: 9 bases; junction bases outside the gene matches: 6. The CDR3 loop reads CASNYRGLSYTF. For the CDR3, the DNA is TGTGCCAGCAATTACAGGGGGCTAAGCTACACCTTC.

This chain connects TRBV30 to TRBJ2-1, with 10 positions matching TRBD1. Germline V gene sequence: CDR1 GTSNPN, CDR2 SVGIG (reference sequence). This CDR3 comprises 14 residues. Trimming cost V 3 bases and J 5 bases; bases outside gene matches: 4. The CDR3 is CAWRRDRGHNEQFF. CDR3 nucleotide sequence: TGTGCCTGGAGGCGGGACAGGGGACACAATGAGCAGTTCTTC.

The CDR3 DNA follows: TGTGTAACACAGGGGCCTAGCTATGGCTACACCTTC. Its protein product is CVTQGPSYGYTF. The rearrangement links TRBV12-3 or TRBV12-4 to TRBJ1-2; the match to TRBD1 covers 7 bases. The length of the CDR3 is 12 residues.

The chain links TRBV4-1 to TRBJ1-5; the D gene is possibly TRBD1 (6 bases). V was clipped by 5 bases and J by 3 bases, with 29 bases between them. Germline V gene data show CDR1 as MGHRA and CDR2 as YSYEKL. This CDR3 region has 20 residues. CDR3 DNA: TGCGCCAGCAGCGTCAGACAAAGGGCGGGGGCTTATACTACCAATCAGCCCCAGCATTTT. It is translated as CASSVRQRAGAYTTNQPQHF.

The chain employs TRBV6-1 and TRBJ1-2, with a possible D match to TRBD1 (6 bases). The CDR3 is 14 residues long. V was pared by 2 bases and J by 5 bases, with 12 bases between. Looked up from germline, CDR1 is MNHNS and CDR2 is SASEGT. The DNA of the CDR3 is TGTGCCAGCAGTGAAAGACAGGAATCATATGGCTACACCTTC. Its protein product is CASSERQESYGYTF.

The chain links TRBV10-3 to TRBJ2-7, with TRBD2 identical over 7 bases. V lost 6 bases and J lost 6; bases outside the gene matches: 17. Germline CDR1 reads ENHRY; CDR2 reads SYGVKD. The CDR3 runs 16 residues. CDR3 sequence reads: CAIRAAGAKDPREQYF. CDR3 nucleotides: TGTGCCATCAGGGCCGCGGGAGCAAAGGATCCTCGCGAGCAGTACTTC.

The chain couples TRBV30 to TRBJ2-1, with TRBD2 identical over 9 bases. The germline V gene has CDR1 GTSNPN and CDR2 SVGIG (reference sequence). V shed 2 bases, J shed 4 bases, and the junction held 9 bases outside the gene matches. The CDR3 sequence is 16 residues long. This CDR3 reads CAWSHAAGGPYNEQFF. The CDR3 nucleotides are TGTGCCTGGAGTCACGCGGCGGGGGGGCCATACAATGAGCAGTTCTTC.

The V and J genes are TRBV4-1 and TRBJ2-5; 11 bases map to TRBD2. V was pared by 0 bases and J by 2 bases, with 11 bases of the junction left unmatched. Germline assignment: CDR1 MGHRA and CDR2 YSYEKL. The CDR3 has 19 amino acids. CDR3 DNA: TGCGCCAGCAGCCAAGATTCTGGGGTAGCGGGGGGGCGTCAAGAGACCCAGTACTTC. Encoded protein: CASSQDSGVAGGRQETQYF.

A single count supports this clone. This sequence joins TRBV21-1 and TRBJ1-1; TRBD1 was called by the table and not checked on the DNA. TRBV21-1 is designated a pseudogene. The CDR3 sequence is 14 residues long. In DNA form, the CDR3 reads TGTGCCAGCAGCACTAAAACAGGGAACACTGAAGCTTTCTTT. It yields the protein CASSTKTGNTEAFF.

The V gene is TRBV3-1 (or the pseudogene TRBV3-2), the J gene TRBJ1-4; D uncertain. CDR3 length: 14 residues. Germline lookup yields CDR1 LGHDT and CDR2 YNNKEL (reference sequence). The germline V and J ends were trimmed by 4 bases and 8 bases, with 14 bases remaining between them. CDR3 sequence: CASSPRAVEEKLFF. For the CDR3, the DNA is TGTGCCAGCAGCCCCCGAGCGGTAGAAGAAAAACTGTTTTTT.

This CDR3 reads CASSMGGGPGTEAFF. CDR3 nucleotides: TGTGCCAGTAGTATGGGCGGAGGGCCGGGCACTGAAGCTTTCTTT. This chain links TRBV19 with TRBJ1-1; unclear D gene. V gave up 3 bases and J gave up 4 bases, with 15 bases separating them. From germline, CDR1 is LNHDA and CDR2 SQIVND (reference sequence). This CDR3 region has 15 residues.

This clone showed up just once. This sequence joins TRBV9 and TRBJ2-5, with TRBD1 matching 8 bases. The CDR3 contains 16 residues. Germline V gene sequence: CDR1 SGDLS, CDR2 YYNGEE. V shed 0 bases, J shed 5 bases, and the junction held 9 bases outside the gene matches. The CDR3 loop reads CASSVGPSGGGETQYF. In DNA, the CDR3 is TGTGCCAGCAGCGTAGGGCCCTCAGGGGGCGGGGAGACCCAGTACTTC.

V and J are TRBV19 and TRBJ2-1, with D tentatively TRBD1 (6 bases). V lost 2 bases to trimming and J lost 0 bases, with 17 bases between them. CDR3 length: 18 amino acids. Looked up from germline, CDR1 is LNHDA and CDR2 is SQIVND (reference sequence). The CDR3 loop reads CASSIRGTRTDSYNEQFF. CDR3 in DNA: TGTGCCAGTAGTATAAGGGGGACAAGGACTGACTCCTACAATGAGCAGTTCTTC. The full variable domain, in which reference TRBV19 and TRBJ2-1 provide the parts outside the CDR3, is DGGITQSPKYLFRKEGQNVTLSCEQNLNHDAMYWYRQDPGQGLRLIYYSQIVNDFQKGDIAEGYSVSREKKESFPLTVTSAQKNPTAFYLCASSIRGTRTDSYNEQFFGPGTRLTVL.